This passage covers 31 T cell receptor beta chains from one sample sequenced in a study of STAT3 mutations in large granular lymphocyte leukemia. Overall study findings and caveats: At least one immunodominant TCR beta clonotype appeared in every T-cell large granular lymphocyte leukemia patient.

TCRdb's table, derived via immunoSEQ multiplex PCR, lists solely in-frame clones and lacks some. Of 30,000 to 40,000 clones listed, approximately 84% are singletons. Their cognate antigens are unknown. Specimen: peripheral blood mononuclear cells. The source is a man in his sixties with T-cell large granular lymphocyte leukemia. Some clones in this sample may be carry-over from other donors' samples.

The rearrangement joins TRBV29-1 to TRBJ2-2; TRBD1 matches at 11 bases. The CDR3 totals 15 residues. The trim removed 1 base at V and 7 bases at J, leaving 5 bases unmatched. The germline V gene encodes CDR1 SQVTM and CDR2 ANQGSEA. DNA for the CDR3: TGCAGCGTTGAAGGGGACAGGGGGAGAAACGGGGAGCTGTTTTTT. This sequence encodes CSVEGDRGRNGELFF.

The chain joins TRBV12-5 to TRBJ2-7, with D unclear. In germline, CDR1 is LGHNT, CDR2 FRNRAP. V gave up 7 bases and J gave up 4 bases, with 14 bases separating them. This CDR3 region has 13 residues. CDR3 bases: TGTGCTAGTGCCTCCCCGTCGGGTTACGAGCAGTACTTC. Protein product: CASASPSGYEQYF. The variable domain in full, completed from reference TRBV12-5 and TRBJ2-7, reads DARVTQTPRHKVTEMGQEVTMRCQPILGHNTVFWYRQTMMQGLELLAYFRNRAPLDDSGMPKDRFSAEMPDATLATLKIQPSEPRDSAVYFCASASPSGYEQYFGPGTRLTVT.

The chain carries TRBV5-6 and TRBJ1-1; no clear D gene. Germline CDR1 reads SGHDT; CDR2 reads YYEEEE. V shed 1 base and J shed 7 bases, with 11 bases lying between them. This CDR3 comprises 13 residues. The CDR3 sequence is CASSLMAADEAFF. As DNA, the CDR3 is TGTGCCAGCAGCTTGATGGCAGCAGATGAAGCTTTCTTT.

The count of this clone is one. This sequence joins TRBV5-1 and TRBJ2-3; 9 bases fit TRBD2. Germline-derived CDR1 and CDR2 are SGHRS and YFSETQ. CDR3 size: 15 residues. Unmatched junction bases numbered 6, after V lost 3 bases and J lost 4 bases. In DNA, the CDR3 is TGCGCCAGCAGCTCTAGCGGGAAAGGGGCAGATACGCAGTATTTT. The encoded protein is CASSSSGKGADTQYF.

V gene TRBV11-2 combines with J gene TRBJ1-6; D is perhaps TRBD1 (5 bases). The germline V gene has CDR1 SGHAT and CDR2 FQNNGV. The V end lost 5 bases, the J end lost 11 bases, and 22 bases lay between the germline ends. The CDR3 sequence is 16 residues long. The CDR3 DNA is TGTGCCAGCAGCCTCGGGGACCGACCATTTATTGCACCCCTCCACTTT. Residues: CASSLGDRPFIAPLHF.

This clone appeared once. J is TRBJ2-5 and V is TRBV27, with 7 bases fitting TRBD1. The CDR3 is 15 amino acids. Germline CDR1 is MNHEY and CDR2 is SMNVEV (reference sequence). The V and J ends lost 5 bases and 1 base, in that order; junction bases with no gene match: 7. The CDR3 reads CASSPHRGGQETQYF. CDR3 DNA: TGTGCCAGCAGTCCCCACAGGGGTGGCCAAGAGACCCAGTACTTC.

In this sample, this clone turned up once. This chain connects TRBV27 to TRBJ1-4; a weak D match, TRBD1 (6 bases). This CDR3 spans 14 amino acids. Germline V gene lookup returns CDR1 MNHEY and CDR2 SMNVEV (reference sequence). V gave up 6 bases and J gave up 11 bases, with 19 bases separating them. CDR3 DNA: TGTGCCAGCAGCCCCCGGCAGGGGTTGGTCAAACTGTTTTTT. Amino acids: CASSPRQGLVKLFF.

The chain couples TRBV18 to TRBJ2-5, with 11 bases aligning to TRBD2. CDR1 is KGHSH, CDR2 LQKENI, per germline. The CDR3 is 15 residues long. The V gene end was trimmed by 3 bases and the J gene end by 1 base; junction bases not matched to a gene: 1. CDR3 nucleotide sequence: TGTGCCAGCTCACCTGGGACTAGCGGCCAAGAGACCCAGTACTTC. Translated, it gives CASSPGTSGQETQYF. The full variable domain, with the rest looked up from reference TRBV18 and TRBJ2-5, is NAGVMQNPRHLVRRRGQEARLRCSPMKGHSHVYWYRQLPEEGLKFMVYLQKENIIDESGMPKERFSAEFPKEGPSILRIQQVVRGDSAAYFCASSPGTSGQETQYFGPGTRLLVL.

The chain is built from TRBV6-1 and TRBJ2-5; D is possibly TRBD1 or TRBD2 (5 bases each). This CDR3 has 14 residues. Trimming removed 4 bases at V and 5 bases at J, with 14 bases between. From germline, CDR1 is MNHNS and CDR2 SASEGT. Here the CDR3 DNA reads TGTGCCAGCAGTGCCCGGGACCGCGGCGAGACCCAGTACTTC. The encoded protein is CASSARDRGETQYF.

CDR3 sequence reads: CASSPLAGGSTDTQYF. CDR3 nucleotides: TGTGCCAGCAGCCCACTAGCGGGGGGGAGCACAGATACGCAGTATTTT. The chain joins TRBV7-2 to TRBJ2-3; 13 nucleotides match TRBD2. The CDR3 covers 16 residues. From germline, CDR1 is SGHTA and CDR2 FQGNSA. Trimming removed 5 bases from V and 0 bases from J; junction bases left unmatched: 2.

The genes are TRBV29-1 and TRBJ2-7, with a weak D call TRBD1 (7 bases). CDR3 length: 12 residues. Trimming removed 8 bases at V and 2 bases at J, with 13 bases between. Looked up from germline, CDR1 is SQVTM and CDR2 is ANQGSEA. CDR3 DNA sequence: TGCAGCTACGCCAGGGGGGCCTACGAGCAGTACTTC. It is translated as CSYARGAYEQYF.

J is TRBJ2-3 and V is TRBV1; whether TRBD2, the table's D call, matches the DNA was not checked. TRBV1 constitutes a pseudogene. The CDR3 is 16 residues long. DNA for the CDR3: TGCACCAGCAGCCAAGTCCGGACTAGCGGTATCCAGACGCAGTATTTT. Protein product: CTSSQVRTSGIQTQYF.

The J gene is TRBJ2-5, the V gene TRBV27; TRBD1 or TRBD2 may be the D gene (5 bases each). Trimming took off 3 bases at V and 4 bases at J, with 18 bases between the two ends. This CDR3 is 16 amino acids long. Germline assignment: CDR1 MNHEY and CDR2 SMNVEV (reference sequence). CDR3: CASSFLPGPTLETQYF. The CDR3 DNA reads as TGTGCCAGCAGTTTCCTCCCGGGGCCGACTCTAGAGACCCAGTACTTC.

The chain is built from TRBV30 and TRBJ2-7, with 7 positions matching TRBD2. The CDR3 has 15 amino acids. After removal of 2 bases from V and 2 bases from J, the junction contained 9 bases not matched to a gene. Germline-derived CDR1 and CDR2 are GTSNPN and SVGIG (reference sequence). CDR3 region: CAWSRGRAMTYEQYF. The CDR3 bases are TGTGCCTGGAGTCGAGGGAGGGCCATGACCTACGAGCAGTACTTC.

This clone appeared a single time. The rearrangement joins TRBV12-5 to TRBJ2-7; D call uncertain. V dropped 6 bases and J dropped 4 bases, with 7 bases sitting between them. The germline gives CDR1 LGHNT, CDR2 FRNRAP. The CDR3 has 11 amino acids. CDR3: CASGPPYEQYF. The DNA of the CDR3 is TGTGCTAGTGGACCGCCATACGAGCAGTACTTC. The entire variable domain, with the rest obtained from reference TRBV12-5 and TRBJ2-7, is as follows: DARVTQTPRHKVTEMGQEVTMRCQPILGHNTVFWYRQTMMQGLELLAYFRNRAPLDDSGMPKDRFSAEMPDATLATLKIQPSEPRDSAVYFCASGPPYEQYFGPGTRLTVT.

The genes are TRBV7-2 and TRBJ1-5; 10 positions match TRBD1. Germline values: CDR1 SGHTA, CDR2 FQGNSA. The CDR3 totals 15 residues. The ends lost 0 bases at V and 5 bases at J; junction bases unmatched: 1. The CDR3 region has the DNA TGTGCCAGCAGCTTAGCTGGGACAGGGGATCAGCCCCAGCATTTT. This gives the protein CASSLAGTGDQPQHF.

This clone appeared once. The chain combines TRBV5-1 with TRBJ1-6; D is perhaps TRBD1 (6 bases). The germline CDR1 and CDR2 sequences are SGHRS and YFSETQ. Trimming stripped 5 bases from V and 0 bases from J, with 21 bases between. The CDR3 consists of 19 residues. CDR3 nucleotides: TGCGCCAGCAGACTGAGGACAGACACTACTAACTCCTATAATTCACCCCTCCACTTT. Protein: CASRLRTDTTNSYNSPLHF. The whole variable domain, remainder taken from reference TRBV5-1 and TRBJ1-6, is KAGVTQTPRYLIKTRGQQVTLSCSPISGHRSVSWYQQTPGQGLQFLFEYFSETQRNKGNFPGRFSGRQFSNSRSEMNVSTLELGDSALYLCASRLRTDTTNSYNSPLHFGNGTRLTVT.

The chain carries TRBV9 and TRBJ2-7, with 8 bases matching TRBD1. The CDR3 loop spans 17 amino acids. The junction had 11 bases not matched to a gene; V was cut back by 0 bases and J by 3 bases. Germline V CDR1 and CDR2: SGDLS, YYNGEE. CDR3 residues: CASSVEPQGAQVYEQYF. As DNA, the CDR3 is TGTGCCAGCAGCGTAGAACCGCAGGGGGCTCAGGTCTACGAGCAGTACTTC.

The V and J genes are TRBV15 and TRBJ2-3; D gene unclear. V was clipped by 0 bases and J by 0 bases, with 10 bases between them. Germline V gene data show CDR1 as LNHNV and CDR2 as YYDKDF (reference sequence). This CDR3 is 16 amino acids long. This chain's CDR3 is CATSRDMVSSTDTQYF. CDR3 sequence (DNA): TGTGCCACCAGCAGAGATATGGTTTCTAGCACAGATACGCAGTATTTT.

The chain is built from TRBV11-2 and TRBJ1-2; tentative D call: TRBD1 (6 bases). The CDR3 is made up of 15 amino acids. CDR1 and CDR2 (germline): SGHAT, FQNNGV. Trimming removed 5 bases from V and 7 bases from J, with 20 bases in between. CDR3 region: CASSIGQLVFGGYTF. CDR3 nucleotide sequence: TGTGCCAGCAGCATCGGACAGTTAGTGTTTGGTGGCTACACCTTC.

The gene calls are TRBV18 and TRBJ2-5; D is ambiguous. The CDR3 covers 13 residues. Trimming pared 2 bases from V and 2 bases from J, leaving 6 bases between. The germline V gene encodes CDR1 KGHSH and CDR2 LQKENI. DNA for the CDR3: TGTGCCAGCTCACCAGCAGTTCAAGAGACCCAGTACTTC. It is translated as CASSPAVQETQYF. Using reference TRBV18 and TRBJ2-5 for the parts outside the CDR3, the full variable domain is NAGVMQNPRHLVRRRGQEARLRCSPMKGHSHVYWYRQLPEEGLKFMVYLQKENIIDESGMPKERFSAEFPKEGPSILRIQQVVRGDSAAYFCASSPAVQETQYFGPGTRLLVL.

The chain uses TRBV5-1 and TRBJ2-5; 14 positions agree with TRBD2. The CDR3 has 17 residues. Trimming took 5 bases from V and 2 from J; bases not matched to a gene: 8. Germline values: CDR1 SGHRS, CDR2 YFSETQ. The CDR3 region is CASSNGLAGGQQETQYF. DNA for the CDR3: TGCGCCAGCAGTAACGGACTAGCGGGAGGTCAACAAGAGACCCAGTACTTC.

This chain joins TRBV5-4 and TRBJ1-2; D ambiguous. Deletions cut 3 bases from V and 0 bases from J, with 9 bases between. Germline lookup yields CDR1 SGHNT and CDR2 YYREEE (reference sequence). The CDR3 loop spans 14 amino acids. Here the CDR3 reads CASSSGATNYGYTF. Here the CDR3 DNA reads TGTGCCAGCAGCTCGGGAGCCACTAACTATGGCTACACCTTC.

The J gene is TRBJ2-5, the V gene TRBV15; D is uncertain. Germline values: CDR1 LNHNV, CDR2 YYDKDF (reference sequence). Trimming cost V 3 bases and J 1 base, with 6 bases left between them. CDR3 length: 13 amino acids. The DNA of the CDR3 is TGTGCCACCAGCAGTTCAGGCCAAGAGACCCAGTACTTC. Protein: CATSSSGQETQYF. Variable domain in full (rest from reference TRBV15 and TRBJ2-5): DAMVIQNPRYQVTQFGKPVTLSCSQTLNHNVMYWYQQKSSQAPKLLFHYYDKDFNNEADTPDNFQSRRPNTSFCFLDIRSPGLGDTAMYLCATSSSGQETQYFGPGTRLLVL.

CDR3 in DNA: TGTGCCTGGAGGGCTTTCGGCACAACTTCTCACTATGGCTACACCTTC. Its translation is CAWRAFGTTSHYGYTF. The chain uses TRBV30 and TRBJ1-2; D remains ambiguous. Trimming removed 3 bases at V and 3 bases at J, with 20 bases between. The germline V gene has CDR1 GTSNPN and CDR2 SVGIG (reference sequence). This CDR3 contains 16 residues.

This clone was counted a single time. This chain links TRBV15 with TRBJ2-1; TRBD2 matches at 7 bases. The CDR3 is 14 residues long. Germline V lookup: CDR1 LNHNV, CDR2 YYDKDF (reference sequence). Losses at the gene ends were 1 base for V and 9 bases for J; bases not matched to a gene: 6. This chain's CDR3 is CATSRVAGRGEQFF. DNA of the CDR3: TGTGCCACCAGCAGAGTCGCAGGGAGGGGTGAGCAGTTCTTC.

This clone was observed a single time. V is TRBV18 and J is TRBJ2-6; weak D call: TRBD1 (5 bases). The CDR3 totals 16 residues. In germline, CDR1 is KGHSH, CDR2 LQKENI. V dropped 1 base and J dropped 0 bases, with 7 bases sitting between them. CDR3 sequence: CASSPLQASGANVLTF. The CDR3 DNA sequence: TGTGCCAGCTCACCACTACAGGCCTCTGGGGCCAACGTCCTGACTTTC. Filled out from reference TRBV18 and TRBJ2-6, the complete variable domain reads NAGVMQNPRHLVRRRGQEARLRCSPMKGHSHVYWYRQLPEEGLKFMVYLQKENIIDESGMPKERFSAEFPKEGPSILRIQQVVRGDSAAYFCASSPLQASGANVLTFGAGSRLTVL.

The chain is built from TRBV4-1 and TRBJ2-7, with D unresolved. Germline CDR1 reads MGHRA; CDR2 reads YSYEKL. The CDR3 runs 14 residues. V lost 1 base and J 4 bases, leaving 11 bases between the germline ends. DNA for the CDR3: TGCGCCAGCAGCCAAGCCCCAGCGAATTACGAGCAGTACTTC. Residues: CASSQAPANYEQYF.

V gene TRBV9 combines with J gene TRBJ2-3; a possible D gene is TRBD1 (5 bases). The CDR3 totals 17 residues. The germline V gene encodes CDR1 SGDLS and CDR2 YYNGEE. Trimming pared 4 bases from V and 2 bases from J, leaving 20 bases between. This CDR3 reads CASSFLMGQDITDTQYF. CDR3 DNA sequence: TGTGCCAGCAGCTTCCTCATGGGGCAGGACATCACAGATACGCAGTATTTT.

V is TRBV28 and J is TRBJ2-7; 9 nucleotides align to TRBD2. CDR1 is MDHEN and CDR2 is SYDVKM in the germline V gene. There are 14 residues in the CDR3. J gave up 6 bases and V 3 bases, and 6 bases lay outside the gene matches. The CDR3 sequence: CASSLLAGRIEQYF. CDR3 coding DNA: TGTGCCAGCAGTTTGCTAGCGGGACGTATCGAGCAGTACTTC.

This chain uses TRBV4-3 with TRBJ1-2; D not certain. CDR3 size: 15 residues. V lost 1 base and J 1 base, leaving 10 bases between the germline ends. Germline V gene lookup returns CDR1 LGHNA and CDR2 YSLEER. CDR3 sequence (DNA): TGCGCCAGCAGCCAAGGTGTAGCAGATAACTATGGCTACACCTTC. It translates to CASSQGVADNYGYTF.